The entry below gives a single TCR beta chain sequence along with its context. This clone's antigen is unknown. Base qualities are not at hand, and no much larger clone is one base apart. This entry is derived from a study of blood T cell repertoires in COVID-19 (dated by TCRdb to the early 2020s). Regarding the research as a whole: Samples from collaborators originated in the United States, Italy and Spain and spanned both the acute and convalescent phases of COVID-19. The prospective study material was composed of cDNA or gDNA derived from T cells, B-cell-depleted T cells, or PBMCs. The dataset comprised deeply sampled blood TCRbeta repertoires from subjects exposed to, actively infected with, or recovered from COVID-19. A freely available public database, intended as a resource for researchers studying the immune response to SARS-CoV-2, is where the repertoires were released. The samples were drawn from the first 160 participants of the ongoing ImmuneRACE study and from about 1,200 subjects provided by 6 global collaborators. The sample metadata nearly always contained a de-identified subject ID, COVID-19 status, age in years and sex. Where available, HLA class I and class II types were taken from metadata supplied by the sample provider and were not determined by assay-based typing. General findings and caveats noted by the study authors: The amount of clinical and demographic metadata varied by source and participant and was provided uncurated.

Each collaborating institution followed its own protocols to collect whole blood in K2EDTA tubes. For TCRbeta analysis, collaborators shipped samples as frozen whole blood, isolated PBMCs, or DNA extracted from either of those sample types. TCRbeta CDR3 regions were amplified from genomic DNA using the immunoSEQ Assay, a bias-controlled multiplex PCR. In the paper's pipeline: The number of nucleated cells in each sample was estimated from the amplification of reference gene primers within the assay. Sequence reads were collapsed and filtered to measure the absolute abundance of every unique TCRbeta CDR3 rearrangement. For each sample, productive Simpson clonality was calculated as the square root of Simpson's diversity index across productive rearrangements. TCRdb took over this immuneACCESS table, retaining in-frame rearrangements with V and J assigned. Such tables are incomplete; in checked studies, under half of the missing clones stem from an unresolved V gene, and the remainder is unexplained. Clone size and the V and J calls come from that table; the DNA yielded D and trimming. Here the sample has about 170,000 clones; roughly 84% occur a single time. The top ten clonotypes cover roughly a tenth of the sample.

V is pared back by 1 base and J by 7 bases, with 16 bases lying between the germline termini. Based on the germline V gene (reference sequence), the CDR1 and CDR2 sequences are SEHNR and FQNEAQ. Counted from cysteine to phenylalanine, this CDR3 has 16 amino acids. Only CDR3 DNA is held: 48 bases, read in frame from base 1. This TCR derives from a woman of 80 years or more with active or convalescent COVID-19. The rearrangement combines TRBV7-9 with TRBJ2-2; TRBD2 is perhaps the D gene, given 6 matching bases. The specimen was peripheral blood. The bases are TGTGCCAGCAGCTTAGTGGCGGGGCCTTTAGTCGGGGAGCTGTTTTTT. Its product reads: CASSLVAGPLVGELFF.